The present TCR beta chain was sequenced within a study of blood T cells in healthy people across ages. This clonotype was counted only a few times. The CDR3 contains 13 residues. After removal of 6 bases from V and 7 bases from J, the junction contained 6 bases not matched to a gene. PCR was performed a second time for about 7 to 12 cycles using a sample-barcoded 5' primer and a J-beta primer mix. One entry per CDR3 protein, called by TCRdb with MiXCR from the 5' RACE reads. The sample shows over 1,200,000 distinct CDR3 sequences, approximately 59% of them seen only once. The sample taken for sequencing was blood. The gene calls are TRBV12-3 or TRBV12-4 and TRBJ1-2; 9 bases line up with TRBD1. This TCR was sampled from a man younger than 35 in good health. CDR3 nucleotide sequence: TGTGCCAGCAGACGGGACAGGGCGGGTGGCTACACCTTC. Amino acids: CASRRDRAGGYTF.